This T cell receptor beta chain was recovered during a study of T cell responses to AZD1222 COVID-19 vaccine. Study-wide points: The donor cohort was predominantly white British with a female majority, and clonal diversity may have been underestimated.

Here immunoSEQ multiplex PCR was the method, and the copy in TCRdb shows in-frame clones only, minus some. Among about 140,000 clones listed, nearly 95% were seen once. There are 13 residues in the CDR3. The germline V gene has CDR1 MDHEN and CDR2 SYDVKM. The trim removed 5 bases at V and 4 bases at J, leaving 2 bases unmatched. A remark on this clone: Its antigen is as yet unknown.

This specimen was peripheral blood, taken 28 days after the second AZD1222 dose. The rearrangement joins TRBV28 to TRBJ2-3, with 8 bases matching TRBD1. The receptor comes from an adult who received the AZD1222 COVID-19 vaccine. CDR3 loop: CASSVTGADTQYF. In DNA form, the CDR3 reads TGTGCCAGCAGTGTGACAGGGGCAGATACGCAGTATTTT.